This TCR beta chain stems from a study of T cell responses to AZD1222 COVID-19 vaccine. About this clone itself: Its antigen is still unknown.

TCRdb's table, derived via immunoSEQ multiplex PCR, lists solely in-frame clones and lacks some. Of over 130,000 clones listed, around 94% are singletons. Pooling covered second doses at about 4 or about 12 weeks. Whole-study results and caveats: Spike-specific TCR breadth rose after two AZD1222 doses, and depth rose as well. The sample set comprised mostly white British donors with more females, and clonal diversity was possibly underestimated.

The origin of this receptor is an adult who received the AZD1222 COVID-19 vaccine. The material was peripheral blood, obtained 28 days after the second AZD1222 dose.

CDR3 DNA sequence: TGTGCCAGCAGTCGGGGACAGGGCGATGGCTACACCTTC. It is translated as CASSRGQGDGYTF. The chain links TRBV12-3 or TRBV12-4 to TRBJ1-2; TRBD1 agrees at 9 bases. J lost 6 bases, V lost 5 bases, and 4 bases had no gene match. The CDR3 spans 13 residues.